The sequence of this T cell receptor beta chain was determined in a study of blood T cell repertoires in COVID-19. Background on the study: The cDNA or gDNA used as material had been derived from T cells, B-cell-depleted T cells, or PBMCs.

Authors' methods: Nucleated cell counts were estimated from reference gene primer amplification. Assay used: immunoSEQ multiplex PCR; TCRdb lists only in-frame clones, some missing. V, J and clone size are taken as reported in that table, and D and trimming were inferred from the DNA itself. The sample has 65,000 to 75,000 clones, roughly 84% seen once. In germline, CDR1 is LNHNV, CDR2 YYDKDF (reference sequence). The CDR3 is 16 residues long. The V gene lost 0 bases and the J gene lost 4 bases, with 12 bases spanning the gap. The chain is built from TRBV15 and TRBJ2-2, with D tentatively TRBD1 (6 bases). The sequenced sample was peripheral blood. The clonotype comes from an elderly man with acute or convalescent COVID-19. CDR3 bases: TGTGCCACCAGCAGAGATCAGGGGACGGTCACCGGGGAGCTGTTTTTT. Translated, it gives CATSRDQGTVTGELFF.